Shown below are 27 T cell receptor beta chains from a single sample sequenced in a study of molecular identifiers for immune sequencing clone quantification. TCRdb reprocessed the PCR reads via MiXCR and lists one record per CDR3 protein. This sample has approximately 590,000 distinct CDR3 sequences, with about 25% found just once. The sample comprised naive CD8+ T cells from blood, with Jurkat cell RNA spiked in. Noted subset: FACS-sorted CD8+CD4-CCR7+CD45RA+ naive T cells. These receptors were obtained from a human donor in good health. Some libraries in this study had Jurkat cell RNA spiked in.

The V gene is TRBV28, the J gene TRBJ1-4; D unresolved. Trimming shortened V by 1 base and J by 0 bases, and 12 bases separated the two germline ends. This CDR3 has 17 amino acids. Germline assignment: CDR1 MDHEN and CDR2 SYDVKM. As DNA, the CDR3 is TGTGCCAGCAGTTTATTCTCTGCTCCGCCAACTAATGAAAAACTGTTTTTT. This translates into CASSLFSAPPTNEKLFF.

On this clonotype: A read error may account for a junction end that differs from germline. Here the CDR3 reads CASSLGVTVQETLYF. The CDR3 nucleotides are TGTGCCAGCAGCTTGGGCGTGACAGTTCAAGAGACCCTGTACTTC. The rearrangement joins TRBV7-9 to TRBJ2-5; D is perhaps TRBD1 (5 bases). The CDR3 sequence is 15 residues long. Germline V lookup: CDR1 SEHNR, CDR2 FQNEAQ (reference sequence).

This clonotype was detected a few times. V is TRBV3-1 and J is TRBJ1-2; D possibly corresponds to TRBD1 (6 bases). V lost 7 bases to trimming and J lost 3 bases, with 27 bases between them. Looked up from germline, CDR1 is LGHDT and CDR2 is YNNKEL (reference sequence). CDR3 length equals 18 residues. The CDR3 coding sequence is TGTGCCAGCACCAGCCAAAAGGTTTCCGGGGGCGCAGACTATGGCTACACCTTC. Protein product: CASTSQKVSGGADYGYTF.

Turning to this clonotype: Possible read error: a much larger clone is one base away. This sequence joins TRBV28 and TRBJ1-1; D gene uncertain. The CDR3 length is 13 residues. Per the germline V gene, CDR1 is MDHEN and CDR2 is SYDVKM. This CDR3 reads CASSLYLNTEALF. CDR3 bases: TGTGCCAGCAGTTTATATCTGAACACTGAAGCTTTGTTT.

This chain joins TRBV6-6 and TRBJ2-1; D might be TRBD2 (5 bases). Germline CDR1 and CDR2: MNHNY and SVGAGI (reference sequence). Trimming removed 0 bases at V and 9 bases at J, with 9 bases between. The CDR3 is made up of 13 amino acids. Written as DNA, the CDR3 is TGTGCCAGCAGTTACTCATTGCGGGCTGAGCAGTTCTTC. This sequence encodes CASSYSLRAEQFF.

CDR3 loop: CASSRGGIGGTAEQPQHF. The CDR3 DNA sequence: TGCGCCAGCAGCCGAGGGGGTATAGGGGGCACAGCTGAGCAGCCCCAGCATTTT. The chain recombines TRBV4-1 with TRBJ1-5; 7 positions match TRBD1. The CDR3 extends over 18 amino acids. The V and J ends lost 4 bases and 7 bases, in that order; junction bases with no gene match: 19. Germline assignment: CDR1 MGHRA and CDR2 YSYEKL.

V gene TRBV28 combines with J gene TRBJ2-7; 12 nucleotides agree with TRBD2. This CDR3 comprises 17 residues. V dropped 2 bases and J dropped 2; count of bases not matched to a gene: 7. Germline values: CDR1 MDHEN, CDR2 SYDVKM. CDR3 amino acids: CASSLVRTSGTPYEQYF. For the CDR3, the DNA is TGTGCCAGCAGTTTAGTCCGGACTAGCGGGACACCCTACGAGCAGTACTTC.

J is TRBJ2-1 and V is TRBV6-2 or TRBV6-3; no reliable D call. Germline CDR1 and CDR2: MNHEY and SVGEGT. The CDR3 is 11 amino acids. Trimming cost V 2 bases and J 8 bases, with 4 bases left between them. CDR3 sequence reads: CASSYPDEQFF. DNA for the CDR3: TGTGCCAGCAGTTACCCCGATGAGCAGTTCTTC.

About this clonotype: A much larger clonotype is one base distant, so this may be a read error. This is likely a read error, given that the CDR3 carries no conserved phenylalanine or tryptophan at its end. The V gene is TRBV7-6, the J gene TRBJ2-7; 7 nucleotides align to TRBD2. The CDR3 has 13 residues. The germline V gene encodes CDR1 SGHVS and CDR2 FNYEAQ. V lost 7 bases to trimming and J lost 5 bases; unmatched junction nucleotides: 8. CDR3 loop: CASIHEGRDEQYI. As DNA, the CDR3 is TGTGCCAGCATCCACGAGGGGAGGGACGAGCAGTACATC.

The J gene is TRBJ2-7, the V gene TRBV13, with 12 nucleotides matching TRBD1. V shed 3 bases, J shed 7 bases, and the junction held 10 bases outside the gene matches. The CDR3 has 16 amino acids. The V gene's germline CDR1 is PRHDT and CDR2 FYEKMQ (reference sequence). CDR3 residues: CASSLMTGTGGDEQYF. The CDR3 DNA sequence: TGTGCCAGCAGCTTGATGACCGGGACAGGGGGCGATGAGCAGTACTTC.

V usage is TRBV19 and J usage is TRBJ2-1; D is undetermined. This CDR3 comprises 15 residues. Germline V gene sequence: CDR1 LNHDA, CDR2 SQIVND (reference sequence). V lost 2 bases, J lost 0 bases, and 8 bases lay in between. The CDR3: CASSITKNSYNEQFF. CDR3 DNA sequence: TGTGCCAGTAGTATAACTAAAAACTCCTACAATGAGCAGTTCTTC.

There are many counts of this clonotype. The chain recombines TRBV3-1 with TRBJ2-5; TRBD1 might be the D (5 bases). Germline V gene lookup returns CDR1 LGHDT and CDR2 YNNKEL (reference sequence). Between the trimmed V and J ends, which lost 1 base and 5 bases, there was a span of 11 bases. This CDR3 has 14 amino acids. The CDR3 here is CASSQGAGPETQYF. The CDR3 bases are TGTGCCAGCAGCCAAGGGGCAGGGCCGGAGACCCAGTACTTC.

Comment on this clonotype: Since a much larger clone is just one base distant, this may be a read error. J is TRBJ2-7 and V is TRBV28; D is possibly TRBD2 (5 bases). This CDR3 contains 11 residues. CDR1 and CDR2 (germline): MDHEN, SYDVKM. The CDR3 region has the DNA TGTGCCCGCAGTTCGGGGTGGGAGCAGTACTTC. Its protein product is CARSSGWEQYF.

As concerns this clonotype: Being one base from a much bigger clone, this may be a read error. This chain links TRBV6-1 with TRBJ1-5; D possibly corresponds to TRBD1 (5 bases). Germline assignment: CDR1 MNHNS and CDR2 SASEGT. The CDR3 runs to 14 residues. The ends were cut back, 5 bases at V and 4 bases at J, with 12 bases in the middle. CDR3 DNA sequence: TGTGCCAGCAGTCGGGGCGGATTTAATCAGCCCCAGCATTTT. This sequence encodes CASSRGGFNQPQHF.

This clonotype has a handful of counts. The chain couples TRBV11-1 to TRBJ2-6; TRBD1 or TRBD2 may be the D gene (5 bases each). The CDR3 contains 18 residues. V lost 5 bases, J lost 0 bases, and 17 bases lay in between. CDR1 is SGHAT, CDR2 FQDESV, per germline (reference sequence). For the CDR3, the DNA is TGTGCCAGCAGCCCAAATGTTGGGACGAGCTCTGGGGCCAACGTCCTGACTTTC. Protein: CASSPNVGTSSGANVLTF.

The J gene is TRBJ2-7, the V gene TRBV6-5; 7 positions agree with TRBD1. Germline lookup yields CDR1 MNHEY and CDR2 SVGAGI. V was clipped by 0 bases and J by 5 bases; unmatched bases: 7. The CDR3 has 15 amino acids. The DNA for the CDR3 is TGTGCCAGCAGTTACTCAGCAGGGGGTAAGAACGAGCAGTACTTC. Amino acids: CASSYSAGGKNEQYF.

This clonotype was detected a few times. The rearrangement uses TRBV23-1 and TRBJ1-1; D uncertain. TRBV23-1 is an open reading frame whose function is uncertain. V gave up 0 bases and J gave up 7 bases, with 6 bases separating them. This CDR3 comprises 12 residues. CDR3 DNA sequence: TGCGCCAGCAGTCAATCGAGGAATGAAGCTTTCTTT. This encodes CASSQSRNEAFF.

This clonotype showed up just a few times. The chain is built from TRBV7-2 and TRBJ1-3; no definite D call. The V gene lost 4 bases and the J gene lost 0 bases, with 13 bases spanning the gap. CDR3 length: 16 amino acids. The V gene's germline CDR1 is SGHTA and CDR2 FQGNSA. This CDR3 is CASSSHLTGSGNTIYF. CDR3 DNA: TGTGCCAGCAGCTCCCATCTGACGGGCTCTGGAAACACCATATATTTT.

The sample holds a few counts of this clonotype. This rearrangement joins TRBV16 to TRBJ1-1; D ambiguous. The CDR3 runs 13 residues. Per the germline V gene, CDR1 is KGHSY and CDR2 is FQNENV. V lost 4 bases and J 0 bases, leaving 6 bases between the germline ends. CDR3 residues: CASSRSMNTEAFF. The CDR3 DNA follows: TGTGCCAGCAGCCGCAGCATGAACACTGAAGCTTTCTTT.

Only a few counts were recorded for this clonotype. V is TRBV25-1 and J is TRBJ1-5, with D perhaps matching TRBD1 (5 bases). The V and J ends lost 3 bases and 5 bases respectively, with 11 bases between them. The CDR3 spans 14 residues. Germline V gives CDR1 MGHDK, CDR2 SYGVNS. The CDR3 spells CASSEGGFDQPQHF. The CDR3 nucleotides read TGTGCCAGCAGTGAGGGGGGTTTCGATCAGCCCCAGCATTTT.

This clonotype was detected many times. The chain combines TRBV6-5 with TRBJ2-3; the D is unclear. CDR3 length: 14 amino acids. The germline gives CDR1 MNHEY, CDR2 SVGAGI. Trimming took off 5 bases at V and 0 bases at J, with 9 bases between the two ends. In nucleotides, the CDR3 is TGTGCCAGCAGTGTAAACCCGAGCACAGATACGCAGTATTTT. Its protein product is CASSVNPSTDTQYF.

For this clonotype: A much larger clonotype is one base distant, so this may be a read error. The chain couples TRBV9 to TRBJ2-7, with D maybe TRBD2 (7 bases). Germline V gene sequence: CDR1 SGDLS, CDR2 YYNGEE. The CDR3 runs 16 residues. The CDR3 region has the DNA TGTGTCAGCAGCCCGGCCGAAGGGGGAGGGACCTACAAGCAGTACTTC. Its protein is CVSSPAEGGGTYKQYF.

This clonotype was found many times. This rearrangement joins TRBV4-3 to TRBJ1-5; D is undetermined. V was cut by 0 bases and J by 3 bases, with 9 bases left in between. The length of the CDR3 is 15 residues. Germline V lookup: CDR1 LGHNA, CDR2 YSLEER. The CDR3 loop is CASSQDGQINQPQHF. For the CDR3, the DNA is TGCGCCAGCAGCCAAGATGGGCAGATCAATCAGCCCCAGCATTTT.

This clonotype was recorded a few times. The chain combines TRBV30 with TRBJ1-1, with a weak D call TRBD1 (6 bases). Trimming took 5 bases from V and 5 from J, leaving 12 bases between them. The germline CDR1 and CDR2 sequences are GTSNPN and SVGIG (reference sequence). This CDR3 has 12 residues. CDR3 sequence reads: CAWSSGQTEAFF. The CDR3, as DNA: TGTGCCTGGTCATCAGGACAGACTGAAGCTTTCTTT.

This clonotype was counted between two and nine times. The chain employs TRBV19 and TRBJ1-2; no clear D. Per germline, CDR1 LNHDA and CDR2 SQIVND (reference sequence). The V and J ends lost 5 bases and 2 bases respectively, with 9 bases between them. The CDR3 is made up of 13 amino acids. CDR3 residues: CASSFQNNYGYTF. The CDR3 nucleotides are TGTGCCAGTAGTTTCCAAAACAACTATGGCTACACCTTC. The full variable domain, its missing parts supplied by reference TRBV19 and TRBJ1-2, is DGGITQSPKYLFRKEGQNVTLSCEQNLNHDAMYWYRQDPGQGLRLIYYSQIVNDFQKGDIAEGYSVSREKKESFPLTVTSAQKNPTAFYLCASSFQNNYGYTFGSGTRLTVV.

Details on this clonotype: A read error may be the cause here, since a much bigger clone is one base away. This chain uses TRBV7-9 with TRBJ2-7; TRBD2 aligns across 8 bases. This CDR3 has 14 amino acids. Germline-derived CDR1 and CDR2 are SEHNR and FQNEAQ (reference sequence). V shed 3 bases, J shed 7 bases, and the junction held 8 bases outside the gene matches. The CDR3 spells CASSLGTRRLEQYF. In DNA, the CDR3 is TGTGCCAGCAGCTTGGGGACTAGAAGGTTGGAGCAGTACTTC.

Comment on this clonotype: A much larger clone differs from this one at a single base, so this may be a read error. The chain uses TRBV4-2 and TRBJ2-3; D is unclear. Germline V CDR1 and CDR2: LGHNA, YNFKEQ. This CDR3 contains 15 residues. CDR3 in DNA: TGTGCCAGCTGCCAAGATTCAACAGTCACAGATACGCAGTATTTT. Translation gives CASCQDSTVTDTQYF.